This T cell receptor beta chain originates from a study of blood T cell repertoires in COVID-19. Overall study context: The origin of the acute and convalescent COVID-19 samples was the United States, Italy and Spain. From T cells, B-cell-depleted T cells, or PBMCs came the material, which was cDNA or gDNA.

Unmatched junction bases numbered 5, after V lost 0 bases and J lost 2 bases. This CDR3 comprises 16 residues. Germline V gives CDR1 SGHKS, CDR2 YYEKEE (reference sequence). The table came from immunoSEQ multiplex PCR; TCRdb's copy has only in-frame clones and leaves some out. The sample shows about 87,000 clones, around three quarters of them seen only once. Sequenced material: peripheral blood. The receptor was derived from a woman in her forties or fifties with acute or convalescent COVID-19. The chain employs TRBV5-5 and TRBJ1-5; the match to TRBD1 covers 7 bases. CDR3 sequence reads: CASSLGVTGGNQPQHF. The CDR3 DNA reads TGTGCCAGCAGCTTGGGGGTTACAGGGGGCAATCAGCCCCAGCATTTT. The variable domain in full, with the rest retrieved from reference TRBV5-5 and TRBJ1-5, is DAGVTQSPTHLIKTRGQQVTLRCSPISGHKSVSWYQQVLGQGPQFIFQYYEKEERGRGNFPDRFSARQFPNYSSELNVNALLLGDSALYLCASSLGVTGGNQPQHFGDGTRLSIL.